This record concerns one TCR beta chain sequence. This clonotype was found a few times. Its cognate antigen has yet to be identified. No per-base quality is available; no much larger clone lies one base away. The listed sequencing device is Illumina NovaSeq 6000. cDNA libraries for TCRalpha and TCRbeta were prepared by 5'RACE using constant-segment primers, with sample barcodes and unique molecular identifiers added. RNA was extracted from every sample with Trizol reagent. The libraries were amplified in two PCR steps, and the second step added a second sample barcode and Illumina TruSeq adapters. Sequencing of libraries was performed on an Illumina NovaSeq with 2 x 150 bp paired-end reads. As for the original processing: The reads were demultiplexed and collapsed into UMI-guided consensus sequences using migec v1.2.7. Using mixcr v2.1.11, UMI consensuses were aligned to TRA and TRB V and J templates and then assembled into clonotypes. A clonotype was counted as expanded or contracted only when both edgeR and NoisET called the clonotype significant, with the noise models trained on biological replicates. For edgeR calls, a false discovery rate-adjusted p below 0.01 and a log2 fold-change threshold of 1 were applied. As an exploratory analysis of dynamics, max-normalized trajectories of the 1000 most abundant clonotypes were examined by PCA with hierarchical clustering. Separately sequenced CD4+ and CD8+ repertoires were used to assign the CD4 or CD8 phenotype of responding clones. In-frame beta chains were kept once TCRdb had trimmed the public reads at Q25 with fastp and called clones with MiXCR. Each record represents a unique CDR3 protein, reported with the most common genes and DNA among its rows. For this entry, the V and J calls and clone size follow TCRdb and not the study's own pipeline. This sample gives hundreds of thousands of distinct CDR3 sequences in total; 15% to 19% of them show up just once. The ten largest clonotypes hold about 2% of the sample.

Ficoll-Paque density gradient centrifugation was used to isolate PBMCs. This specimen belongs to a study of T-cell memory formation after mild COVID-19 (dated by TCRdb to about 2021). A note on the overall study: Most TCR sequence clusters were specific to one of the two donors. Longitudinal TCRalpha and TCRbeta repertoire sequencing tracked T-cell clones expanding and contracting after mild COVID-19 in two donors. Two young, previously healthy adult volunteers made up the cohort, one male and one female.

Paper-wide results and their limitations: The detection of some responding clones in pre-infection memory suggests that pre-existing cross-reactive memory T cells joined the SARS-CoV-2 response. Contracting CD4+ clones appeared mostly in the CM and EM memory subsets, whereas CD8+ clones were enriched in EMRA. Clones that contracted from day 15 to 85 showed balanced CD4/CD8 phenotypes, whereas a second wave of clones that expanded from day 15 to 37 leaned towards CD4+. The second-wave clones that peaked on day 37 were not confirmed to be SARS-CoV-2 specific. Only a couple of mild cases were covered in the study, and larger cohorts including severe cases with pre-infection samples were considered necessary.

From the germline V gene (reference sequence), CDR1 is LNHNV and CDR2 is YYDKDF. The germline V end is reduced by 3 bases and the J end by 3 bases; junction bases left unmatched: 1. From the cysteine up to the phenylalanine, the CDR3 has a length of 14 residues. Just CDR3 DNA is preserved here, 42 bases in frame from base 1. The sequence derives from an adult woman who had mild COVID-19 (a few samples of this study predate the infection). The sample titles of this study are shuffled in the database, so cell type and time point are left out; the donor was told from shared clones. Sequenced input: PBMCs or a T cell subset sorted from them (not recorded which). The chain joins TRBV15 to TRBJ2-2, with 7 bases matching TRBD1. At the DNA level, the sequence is TGTGCCACCAGCAGGGACAGGTACACCGGGGAGCTGTTTTTT. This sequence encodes CATSRDRYTGELFF.